The 29 T cell receptor beta chains given below trace back to one sample, sequenced in a study of OX40 agonist ivuxolimab in advanced cancers. This table comes from immunoSEQ multiplex PCR, and its TCRdb copy is limited to in-frame clones, with some not included. The data hold about 92,000 clones, with under 85% observed a single time. The sample consisted of CD4+ or CD8+ T cells sorted from blood, taken in a trial of the OX40 agonist ivuxolimab. All receptors derive from an adult with an advanced solid tumor such as melanoma, head and neck, liver or kidney cancer.

Only one count was recorded for this clone. The rearrangement uses TRBV5-4 and TRBJ2-7; D not certain. V was shortened by 4 bases and J by 0 bases, with 5 bases between the two germline ends. Germline V CDR1 and CDR2: SGHNT, YYREEE (reference sequence). The CDR3 is 12 residues long. CDR3 sequence reads: CASSLHSYEQYF. Written as DNA, the CDR3 is TGTGCCAGCAGCCTCCACTCCTACGAGCAGTACTTC.

The chain combines TRBV30 with TRBJ2-1; D is perhaps TRBD1 (6 bases). Germline V lookup: CDR1 GTSNPN, CDR2 SVGIG (reference sequence). This CDR3 has 13 amino acids. V was pared by 4 bases and J by 7 bases, with 14 bases between. CDR3 nucleotide sequence: TGTGCCTGGAACTCAGGGGCCTCTAATGAGCAGTTCTTC. Its protein product is CAWNSGASNEQFF.

This chain uses TRBV7-9 with TRBJ2-1; D is unclear. Trimming stripped 5 bases from V and 3 bases from J, with 8 bases between. There are 13 residues in the CDR3. Germline assignment: CDR1 SEHNR and CDR2 FQNEAQ (reference sequence). In nucleotides, the CDR3 is TGTGCCAGCAGCCCCTCGTACTACAATGAGCAGTTCTTC. Amino acid sequence: CASSPSYYNEQFF.

CDR3 sequence: CASSQDKRVGAFF. CDR3 in DNA: TGTGCCAGCAGCCAAGATAAAAGGGTTGGCGCTTTCTTT. This chain connects TRBV4-2 to TRBJ1-1; no definite D call. The CDR3 is made up of 13 amino acids. Germline-derived CDR1 and CDR2 are LGHNA and YNFKEQ. V lost 0 bases and J lost 11, with 13 bases in between.

The chain uses TRBV5-1 and TRBJ2-1; 10 positions match TRBD2. V shed 2 bases and J 4 bases; nucleotides not matched to a gene: 6. This CDR3 comprises 16 residues. Germline assignment: CDR1 SGHRS and CDR2 YFSETQ. Here the CDR3 reads CASSLIPAGGYNEQFF. The CDR3 nucleotides read TGCGCCAGCAGCTTAATACCAGCGGGAGGGTACAATGAGCAGTTCTTC.

The chain combines TRBV2 with TRBJ1-2; 7 positions match TRBD1. V shed 6 bases, J shed 7 bases, and the junction held 11 bases outside the gene matches. CDR1 is SNHLY, CDR2 FYNNEI, per germline. This CDR3 has 14 residues. CDR3 sequence: CASSERGRIGGYTF. The CDR3 DNA reads TGTGCCAGCAGCGAGAGGGGGCGCATTGGTGGCTACACCTTC. Full variable domain (outside the CDR3, taken from reference TRBV2 and TRBJ1-2): EPEVTQTPSHQVTQMGQEVILRCVPISNHLYFYWYRQILGQKVEFLVSFYNNEISEKSEIFDDQFSVERPDGSNFTLKIRSTKLEDSAMYFCASSERGRIGGYTFGSGTRLTVV.

This clone has only one observation. V usage is TRBV7-2 and J usage is TRBJ2-2; no clear D gene. Germline V CDR1 and CDR2: SGHTA, FQGNSA. This CDR3 is built from 14 residues. V lost 3 bases and J 0 bases, leaving 5 bases between the germline ends. In nucleotides, the CDR3 is TGTGCCAGCAGCTTGAGTTCGAACACCGGGGAGCTGTTTTTT. Translating it yields CASSLSSNTGELFF.

The rearrangement joins TRBV5-1 to TRBJ2-5, with 7 positions matching TRBD2. V shed 0 bases, J shed 4 bases, and the junction held 3 bases outside the gene matches. The germline V gene encodes CDR1 SGHRS and CDR2 YFSETQ. This CDR3 is 14 amino acids long. This CDR3 reads CASSLGVAGETQYF. The CDR3 region has the DNA TGCGCCAGCAGCTTGGGGGTAGCGGGAGAGACCCAGTACTTC.

The chain uses TRBV14 and TRBJ2-3; D unclear. V gave up 1 base and J gave up 0 bases, with 8 bases separating them. The CDR3 length is 15 residues. Per the germline V gene, CDR1 is SGHDN and CDR2 is FVKESK. DNA of the CDR3: TGTGCCAGCAGCCAAGGGGCCTCAAGCACAGATACGCAGTATTTT. The encoded protein is CASSQGASSTDTQYF.

The CDR3 here is CASTYGGGTDTQYF. Written as DNA, the CDR3 is TGCGCCAGCACCTACGGGGGGGGCACAGATACGCAGTATTTT. The chain combines TRBV4-3 with TRBJ2-3; TRBD2 agrees at 8 bases. The CDR3 extends over 14 amino acids. Per the germline V gene, CDR1 is LGHNA and CDR2 is YSLEER. V lost 7 bases and J lost 1; bases outside the gene matches: 4.

The gene calls are TRBV27 and TRBJ2-1; 8 positions match TRBD1. J was trimmed by 0 bases and V by 2 bases; bases with no gene match: 6. The CDR3 loop spans 17 amino acids. Germline CDR1 reads MNHEY; CDR2 reads SMNVEV (reference sequence). The CDR3 DNA sequence: TGTGCCAGCAGTTTAGCGGGACAGGTCAACTCCTACAATGAGCAGTTCTTC. As protein: CASSLAGQVNSYNEQFF.

J is TRBJ1-3 and V is TRBV30; 9 nucleotides match TRBD1. This CDR3 has 16 amino acids. In germline, CDR1 is GTSNPN, CDR2 SVGIG (reference sequence). With V trimmed by 0 bases and J by 4 bases, 7 bases remained unmatched. In nucleotides, the CDR3 is TGTGCCTGGAGTGTCCCCGGACAGGGGTGGGGAAACACCATATATTTT. Translation: CAWSVPGQGWGNTIYF.

Note on this clone: Other DNA sequences in the same sample also yield this CDR3. This chain links TRBV2 with TRBJ2-7; no clear D gene. Germline V CDR1 and CDR2: SNHLY, FYNNEI. Trimming stripped 3 bases from V and 6 bases from J, with 9 bases between. This CDR3 comprises 12 residues. Written as DNA, the CDR3 is TGTGCCAGCAGTGAGGCTCAGATCGAGCAGTACTTC. It codes for CASSEAQIEQYF.

The chain is built from TRBV5-7 and TRBJ2-5, with D tentatively TRBD1 (5 bases). The J call is doubtful: the DNA matches TRBJ2-7 better. TRBV5-7 is designated an ORF whose function remains uncertain. This CDR3 region has 13 residues. The CDR3 here is CASSHNPGLEQYF. For the CDR3, the DNA is TGTGCCAGCAGCCACAATCCAGGGCTCGAGCAGTACTTC.

The genes are TRBV15 and TRBJ2-5; the D is unclear. The germline V gene encodes CDR1 LNHNV and CDR2 YYDKDF (reference sequence). V gave up 1 base and J gave up 2 bases, with 11 bases separating them. The CDR3 contains 15 residues. The CDR3 DNA follows: TGTGCCACCAGCAGAGGGGCTCTAGGTCAAGAGACCCAGTACTTC. Encoded protein: CATSRGALGQETQYF.

This chain links TRBV18 with TRBJ2-2; a possible D gene is TRBD2 (5 bases). V was cut by 3 bases and J by 4 bases, with 12 bases left in between. Germline V CDR1 and CDR2: KGHSH, LQKENI. CDR3 length equals 15 residues. CDR3 amino acids: CASSPQSGGTGELFF. The CDR3 DNA reads TGTGCCAGCTCACCCCAAAGCGGAGGCACCGGGGAGCTGTTTTTT.

V and J are TRBV5-1 and TRBJ2-3; 10 bases fit TRBD2. Germline V gives CDR1 SGHRS, CDR2 YFSETQ. After removal of 3 bases from V and 2 bases from J, the junction contained 12 bases not matched to a gene. The CDR3 contains 18 residues. As DNA, the CDR3 is TGCGCCAGCAGCTCCCTCGGGAGCGGGGGGGAACTCACAGATACGCAGTATTTT. This sequence encodes CASSSLGSGGELTDTQYF.

V gene TRBV7-8 combines with J gene TRBJ2-7; the match to TRBD2 covers 9 bases. The CDR3 has 15 residues. Germline V gives CDR1 SGHVS, CDR2 FQNEAQ. Trimming removed 0 bases from V and 2 bases from J; junction bases left unmatched: 2. The CDR3 DNA is TGTGCCAGCAGCTTAGCTCCTAGCGGGACCTACGAGCAGTACTTC. This gives the protein CASSLAPSGTYEQYF.

This chain links TRBV5-1 with TRBJ2-5; 10 bases line up with TRBD2. CDR1 is SGHRS and CDR2 is YFSETQ in the germline V gene. CDR3 size: 20 residues. The V gene end was trimmed by 2 bases and the J gene end by 5 bases; junction bases not matched to a gene: 21. Here the CDR3 DNA reads TGCGCCAGCAGCTTTGGGGCGCTAGCGGGAGTGCAGGTAGAGGTTGAGACCCAGTACTTC. Translation: CASSFGALAGVQVEVETQYF.

As DNA, the CDR3 is TGTGCCAGTAGTATCGGGATGAACGGACAGCACGTTCTTTTTTGGACCGGGGAGCTGTTTTTT. Encoded protein: CASSIGMNGQHVLFWTGELFF. The rearrangement links TRBV19 to TRBJ2-2; a weak D match, TRBD1 (6 bases). The CDR3 covers 21 residues. The ends were cut back, 3 bases at V and 5 bases at J, with 31 bases in the middle. The germline CDR1 and CDR2 sequences are LNHDA and SQIVND (reference sequence).

This chain links TRBV27 with TRBJ2-7; TRBD2 aligns across 9 bases. The CDR3 contains 14 residues. The junction had 12 bases not matched to a gene; V was cut back by 8 bases and J by 7 bases. Germline lookup yields CDR1 MNHEY and CDR2 SMNVEV (reference sequence). CDR3: CASHLSGRIGEQYF. The CDR3 nucleotides are TGTGCCAGCCACCTAAGCGGGAGGATAGGGGAGCAGTACTTC.

This sequence joins TRBV7-2 and TRBJ1-4, with a weak D call TRBD1 (6 bases). CDR3 length: 15 amino acids. The germline V and J ends were trimmed by 2 bases and 4 bases, with 11 bases remaining between them. Germline-derived CDR1 and CDR2 are SGHTA and FQGNSA. Here the CDR3 reads CASSLWPGDNEKLFF. The CDR3 bases are TGTGCCAGCAGCTTATGGCCAGGGGATAATGAAAAACTGTTTTTT.

This chain links TRBV11-1 with TRBJ2-3, with a possible D match to TRBD2 (6 bases). CDR1 is SGHAT, CDR2 FQDESV, per germline (reference sequence). The CDR3 consists of 15 residues. V was trimmed by 5 bases and J by 0 bases, leaving 12 bases between them. The CDR3 region has the DNA TGTGCCAGCAGCCCCCGACGGGGGAGCACAGATACGCAGTATTTT. Translation gives CASSPRRGSTDTQYF.

This clone has only a few counts. The V gene is TRBV7-6, the J gene TRBJ1-5; weak D call: TRBD1 (5 bases). Trimming took 1 base from V and 6 from J, leaving 10 bases between them. Germline V CDR1 and CDR2: SGHVS, FNYEAQ. The CDR3 is 14 residues long. The CDR3 is CASSLGNGGQPQHF. The CDR3 DNA sequence: TGTGCCAGCAGCTTAGGGAATGGGGGTCAGCCCCAGCATTTT.

In its sample, this clone was seen once. The V and J genes are TRBV2 and TRBJ1-3; D gene uncertain. V lost 9 bases and J lost 3, with 15 bases in between. The germline gives CDR1 SNHLY, CDR2 FYNNEI. The CDR3 consists of 14 residues. The CDR3 loop is CASHLGGDGNTIYF. In nucleotides, the CDR3 is TGTGCCAGTCACCTCGGTGGTGATGGAAACACCATATATTTT.

J is TRBJ2-7 and V is TRBV2; possible D gene TRBD2, 6 bases. Germline values: CDR1 SNHLY, CDR2 FYNNEI. V shed 10 bases and J shed 5 bases, with 21 bases lying between them. The CDR3 extends over 14 amino acids. CDR3 amino acids: CATTLRGGEDEQYF. The DNA of the CDR3 is TGTGCCACCACCCTCCGCGGAGGGGAGGACGAGCAGTACTTC.

The chain employs TRBV5-8 and TRBJ2-5, with TRBD2 identical over 7 bases. The CDR3 runs to 10 residues. V was pared by 9 bases and J by 5 bases, with 1 base of the junction left unmatched. In germline, CDR1 is SGHTS, CDR2 YDEGEE. The DNA of the CDR3 is TGTGCCACCGGGAGGGAGACCCAGTACTTC. Translated, it gives CATGRETQYF. The complete variable domain, with remaining parts taken from reference TRBV5-8 and TRBJ2-5, reads EAGVTQSPTHLIKTRGQQATLRCSPISGHTSVYWYQQALGLGLQFLLWYDEGEERNRGNFPPRFSGRQFPNYSSELNVNALELEDSALYLCATGRETQYFGPGTRLLVL.

V is TRBV5-1 and J is TRBJ1-2; D perhaps matches TRBD1 (6 bases). The ends were cut back, 3 bases at V and 4 bases at J, with 10 bases in the middle. This CDR3 is built from 13 residues. CDR1 and CDR2 from the germline V gene are SGHRS and YFSETQ. This CDR3 reads CASSSDRAYGYTF. CDR3 DNA sequence: TGCGCCAGCAGCTCGGACAGAGCCTATGGCTACACCTTC.

This sequence joins TRBV9 and TRBJ1-2, with D possibly matching TRBD1 (5 bases). The germline V and J ends were trimmed by 4 bases and 5 bases, with 6 bases remaining between them. Per the germline V gene, CDR1 is SGDLS and CDR2 is YYNGEE. There are 11 residues in the CDR3. The CDR3 region is CASSSGYGYTF. Here the CDR3 DNA reads TGTGCCAGCAGCTCAGGGTATGGCTACACCTTC.